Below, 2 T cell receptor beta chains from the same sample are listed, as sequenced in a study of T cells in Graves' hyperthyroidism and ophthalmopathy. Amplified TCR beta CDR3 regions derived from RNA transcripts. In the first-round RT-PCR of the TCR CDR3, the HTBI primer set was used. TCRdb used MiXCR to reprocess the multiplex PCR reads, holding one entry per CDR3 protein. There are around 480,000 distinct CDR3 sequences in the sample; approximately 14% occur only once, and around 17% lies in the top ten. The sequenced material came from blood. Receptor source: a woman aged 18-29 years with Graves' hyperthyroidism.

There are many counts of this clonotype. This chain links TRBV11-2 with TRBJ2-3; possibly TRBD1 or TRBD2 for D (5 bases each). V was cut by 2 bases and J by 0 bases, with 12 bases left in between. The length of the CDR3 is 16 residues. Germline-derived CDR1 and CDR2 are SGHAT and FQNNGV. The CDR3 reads CASSLSWGSSTDTQYF. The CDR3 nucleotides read TGTGCCAGCAGCTTAAGCTGGGGGTCTAGCACAGATACGCAGTATTTT.

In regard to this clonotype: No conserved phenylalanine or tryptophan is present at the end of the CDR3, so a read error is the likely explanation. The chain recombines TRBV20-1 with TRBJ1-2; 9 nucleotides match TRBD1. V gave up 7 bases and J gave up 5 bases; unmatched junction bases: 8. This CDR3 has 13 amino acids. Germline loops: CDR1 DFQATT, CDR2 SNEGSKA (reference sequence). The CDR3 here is CSVEGTGIYGYTS. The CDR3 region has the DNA TGCAGTGTTGAAGGGACAGGGATTTATGGCTACACCTCC.